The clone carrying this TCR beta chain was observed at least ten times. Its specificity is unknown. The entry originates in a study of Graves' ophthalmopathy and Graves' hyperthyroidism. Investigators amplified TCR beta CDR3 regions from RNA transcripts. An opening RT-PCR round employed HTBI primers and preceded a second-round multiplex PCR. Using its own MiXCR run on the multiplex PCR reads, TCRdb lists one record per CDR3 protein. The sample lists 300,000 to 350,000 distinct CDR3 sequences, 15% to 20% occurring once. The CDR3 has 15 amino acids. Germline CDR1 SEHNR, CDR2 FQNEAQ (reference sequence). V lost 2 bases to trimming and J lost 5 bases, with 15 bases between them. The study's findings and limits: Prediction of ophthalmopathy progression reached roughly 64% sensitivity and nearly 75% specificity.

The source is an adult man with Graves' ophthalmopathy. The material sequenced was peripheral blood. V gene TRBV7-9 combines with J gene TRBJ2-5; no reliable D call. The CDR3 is CASSLQGLLSETQYF. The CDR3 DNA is TGTGCCAGCAGCTTACAAGGGTTGCTGTCGGAGACCCAGTACTTC.